A single sample is the source of the 10 T cell receptor beta chains below, sequenced in a study of hypomethylating agent response in myelodysplastic syndrome. Here immunoSEQ multiplex PCR was the method, and the copy in TCRdb shows in-frame clones only, minus some. The table records several thousand clones, 70% to 90% of them present only once. Sequencing used bone marrow, obtained before or after starting hypomethylating agent treatment for myelodysplastic syndrome (not recorded which). The source is a human donor with myelodysplastic syndrome.

The J gene is TRBJ2-1, the V gene TRBV6-1; D is unresolved. The V gene's germline CDR1 is MNHNS and CDR2 SASEGT. The V gene lost 5 bases and the J gene lost 5 bases, with 16 bases spanning the gap. The CDR3 is 15 amino acids. CDR3 sequence (DNA): TGTGCCAGCAGTTCAGATCGCCCGGTTGACAATGAGCAGTTCTTC. Protein product: CASSSDRPVDNEQFF.

The chain employs TRBV10-3 and TRBJ2-7, with D possibly being TRBD2 (5 bases). CDR3 length: 16 residues. The V and J ends lost 4 bases and 1 base respectively, with 17 bases between them. CDR1 ENHRY and CDR2 SYGVKD come from the germline V gene. CDR3 coding DNA: TGTGCCATCAGTGGGTCTAGCCGAAGTAGGTCCTACGAGCAGTACTTC. This translates into CAISGSSRSRSYEQYF.

This chain joins TRBV6-1 and TRBJ2-1; TRBD1 or TRBD2 may be the D gene (5 bases each). This CDR3 is built from 14 residues. Trimming took 5 bases from V and 9 from J, leaving 17 bases between them. CDR1 MNHNS and CDR2 SASEGT come from the germline V gene. CDR3 coding DNA: TGTGCCAGCAGTTCAGGGAGTGTAGGGGCTGAGCAGTTCTTC. Its protein product is CASSSGSVGAEQFF.

This chain joins TRBV19 and TRBJ2-3, with D perhaps matching TRBD2 (6 bases). The CDR3 totals 15 residues. Germline assignment: CDR1 LNHDA and CDR2 SQIVND (reference sequence). Trimming removed 5 bases from V and 3 bases from J, with 15 bases in between. This CDR3 is CASSPGTYATDTQYF. For the CDR3, the DNA is TGTGCCAGTAGTCCCGGGACTTACGCGACAGATACGCAGTATTTT.

This clone was counted once. The V call is TRBV6-1, the J call TRBJ2-7; maybe TRBD1 (5 bases). The CDR3 sequence is 13 residues long. V was clipped by 8 bases and J by 3 bases, with 14 bases between them. CDR1 is MNHNS and CDR2 is SASEGT in the germline V gene. CDR3 amino acids: CASERDRGYEQYF. The DNA for the CDR3 is TGTGCCAGCGAAAGAGACAGAGGCTACGAGCAGTACTTC.

The V gene is TRBV5-1, the J gene TRBJ1-4, with D possibly matching TRBD1 (6 bases). With 7 bases removed from V and 8 bases from J, the gap between germline ends came to 21 bases. This CDR3 spans 15 amino acids. CDR1 and CDR2 (germline): SGHRS, YFSETQ. The chain's CDR3 is CASRANRAPLEKLFF. CDR3 in DNA: TGCGCCAGCCGCGCGAACAGGGCTCCTCTAGAAAAACTGTTTTTT.

This clone was seen only a few times. V is TRBV27 and J is TRBJ1-2; D remains ambiguous. Germline loops: CDR1 MNHEY, CDR2 SMNVEV (reference sequence). V gave up 2 bases and J gave up 1 base, with 8 bases separating them. The CDR3 consists of 14 residues. The CDR3 region has the DNA TGTGCCAGCAGTTTAGGACGGATTAACTATGGCTACACCTTC. This sequence encodes CASSLGRINYGYTF.

This clone occurred once. The genes are TRBV9 and TRBJ2-3; D is perhaps TRBD1 or TRBD2 (6 bases each). The CDR3 loop spans 13 amino acids. The V end was cut by 5 bases, the J end by 3 bases, with 10 bases between. Germline V CDR1 and CDR2: SGDLS, YYNGEE. CDR3 bases: TGTGCCAGCAGAGGGGGGTCAACAGATACGCAGTATTTT. This translates into CASRGGSTDTQYF.

This clone appeared once. This chain joins TRBV28 and TRBJ1-1; tentatively, D is TRBD1 (6 bases). Trimming pared 3 bases from V and 0 bases from J, leaving 11 bases between. There are 15 residues in the CDR3. Germline values: CDR1 MDHEN, CDR2 SYDVKM. The DNA for the CDR3 is TGTGCCAGCAGTTTCGGCAGGGGCTTGAACACTGAAGCTTTCTTT. It specifies CASSFGRGLNTEAFF.

This clone occurred once. The genes are TRBV5-8 and TRBJ2-7, with D tentatively TRBD2 (6 bases). The CDR3 runs to 13 residues. The V gene's germline CDR1 is SGHTS and CDR2 YDEGEE. V lost 2 bases to trimming and J lost 7 bases, with 13 bases between them. CDR3 sequence: CASSFPGVWEQYF. CDR3 DNA: TGTGCCAGCAGCTTCCCGGGGGTCTGGGAGCAGTACTTC.